These 32 T cell receptor beta chains originate from one sample sequenced in a study of T cell responses to AZD1222 COVID-19 vaccine. Method: immunoSEQ multiplex PCR; TCRdb's copy keeps in-frame clones and lacks some. The sample records 120,000 to 150,000 clones, 92% being singletons. Sequences were derived from peripheral blood, sampled on day 0 of AZD1222 vaccination. Every receptor here comes from an adult in good health.

The V and J genes are TRBV7-9 and TRBJ1-2, with a weak D call TRBD1 (5 bases). This CDR3 has 15 amino acids. Germline V CDR1 and CDR2: SEHNR, FQNEAQ (reference sequence). Trimming removed 3 bases from V and 4 bases from J, with 15 bases in between. CDR3 in amino acids: CASSLDGRRGYGYTF. The CDR3 DNA reads TGTGCCAGCAGCTTGGATGGACGGAGGGGCTATGGCTACACCTTC. Using reference TRBV7-9 and TRBJ1-2 for the parts outside the CDR3, the full variable domain is DTGVSQNPRHKITKRGQNVTFRCDPISEHNRLYWYRQTLGQGPEFLTYFQNEAQLEKSRLLSDRFSAERPKGSFSTLEIQRTEQGDSAMYLCASSLDGRRGYGYTFGSGTRLTVV.

On this clone itself: This sample includes further DNA sequences coding for the same CDR3. This chain connects TRBV13 to TRBJ1-1; 9 positions match TRBD1. The CDR3 extends over 14 amino acids. Trimming took 6 bases from V and 1 from J; bases not matched to a gene: 3. Germline V lookup: CDR1 PRHDT, CDR2 FYEKMQ (reference sequence). The CDR3 sequence is CASRKQGANTEAFF. CDR3 sequence (DNA): TGTGCCAGCAGAAAACAGGGGGCGAACACTGAAGCTTTCTTT.

The J gene is TRBJ1-5, the V gene TRBV3-1 (or the pseudogene TRBV3-2); weak D call: TRBD1 (5 bases). The V end lost 0 bases, the J end lost 7 bases, and 13 bases lay between the germline ends. CDR3 size: 15 residues. The germline CDR1 and CDR2 sequences are LGHDT and YNNKEL (reference sequence). The CDR3 is CASSQELGVGQPQHF. CDR3 DNA: TGTGCCAGCAGCCAAGAATTAGGGGTCGGACAGCCCCAGCATTTT.

The chain couples TRBV11-2 to TRBJ1-2; D is uncertain. Germline CDR1 is SGHAT and CDR2 is FQNNGV. The CDR3 covers 14 residues. V was pared by 4 bases and J by 6 bases, with 15 bases between. The CDR3 sequence: CASSSLRDWDGYTF. In nucleotides, the CDR3 is TGTGCCAGCAGCTCTCTACGGGATTGGGATGGCTACACCTTC.

The CDR3 DNA is TGTGCCAGGACCCCCGGCTTGGCCCCTTACGAGCAGTACTTC. It yields the protein CARTPGLAPYEQYF. The chain carries TRBV7-2 and TRBJ2-7; D uncertain. V dropped 9 bases and J dropped 4 bases, with 19 bases sitting between them. This CDR3 comprises 14 residues. Germline V gives CDR1 SGHTA, CDR2 FQGNSA.

The V call is TRBV15, the J call TRBJ1-3; 7 bases align to TRBD1. Germline V gene sequence: CDR1 LNHNV, CDR2 YYDKDF (reference sequence). With V trimmed by 5 bases and J by 0 bases, 10 bases remained unmatched. The CDR3 is made up of 17 amino acids. Here the CDR3 reads CATSGLMGQISGNTIYF. CDR3 bases: TGTGCCACCAGCGGACTCATGGGACAGATCTCTGGAAACACCATATATTTT.

This chain uses TRBV7-8 with TRBJ2-7; no clear D. This CDR3 has 15 residues. Germline V gene lookup returns CDR1 SGHVS and CDR2 FQNEAQ. Between the trimmed V and J ends, which lost 5 bases and 1 base, there was a span of 15 bases. The CDR3 reads CASSVSDGRSYEQYF. The DNA for the CDR3 is TGTGCCAGCAGCGTATCGGACGGGCGGTCCTACGAGCAGTACTTC.

This sequence joins TRBV2 and TRBJ1-5; 9 bases align to TRBD1. Germline V gene data show CDR1 as SNHLY and CDR2 as FYNNEI. V gave up 4 bases and J gave up 4 bases; unmatched junction bases: 5. The CDR3 is made up of 15 amino acids. The CDR3 DNA reads as TGTGCCAGCAGTGGCTGGGGACAGGGAAATCAGCCCCAGCATTTT. This translates into CASSGWGQGNQPQHF.

The CDR3 reads CASSLTNYGYTF. The CDR3 DNA reads TGTGCCAGCAGCTTGACTAACTATGGCTACACCTTC. This chain joins TRBV5-5 and TRBJ1-2; D gene uncertain. Germline loops: CDR1 SGHKS, CDR2 YYEKEE (reference sequence). The ends were cut back, 1 base at V and 0 bases at J, with 1 base in the middle. The CDR3 is 12 residues long.

The chain has TRBV11-3 and TRBJ2-1; 11 positions agree with TRBD2. This CDR3 comprises 16 residues. The germline CDR1 and CDR2 sequences are SGHNT and YENEEA. The trim removed 1 base at V and 6 bases at J, leaving 5 bases unmatched. CDR3 residues: CASSLATSGIGNEQFF. CDR3 DNA sequence: TGTGCCAGCAGCTTAGCGACTAGCGGGATTGGCAATGAGCAGTTCTTC.

The rearrangement links TRBV15 to TRBJ2-7, with D perhaps TRBD1 (5 bases). Germline V lookup: CDR1 LNHNV, CDR2 YYDKDF (reference sequence). With 0 bases removed from V and 6 bases from J, the gap between germline ends came to 15 bases. This CDR3 has 15 amino acids. As DNA, the CDR3 is TGTGCCACCAGCAGAGATCTTGACAGAATGGGCGAGCAGTACTTC. Translated: CATSRDLDRMGEQYF.

The V call is TRBV13, the J call TRBJ2-3, with D unresolved. The V end was cut by 5 bases, the J end by 1 base, with 10 bases between. The germline V gene encodes CDR1 PRHDT and CDR2 FYEKMQ (reference sequence). The CDR3 runs to 14 residues. This CDR3 is CASSSGWGTDTQYF. The DNA for the CDR3 is TGTGCCAGCAGCAGTGGGTGGGGCACAGATACGCAGTATTTT.

The chain combines TRBV9 with TRBJ2-7; D gene uncertain. CDR1 is SGDLS, CDR2 YYNGEE, per germline. CDR3 size: 17 residues. V was shortened by 3 bases and J by 0 bases, with 19 bases between the two germline ends. CDR3: CASSAAASRFSSYEQYF. The CDR3 DNA is TGTGCCAGCAGCGCCGCCGCGTCGCGGTTTAGCTCCTACGAGCAGTACTTC.

V usage is TRBV5-5 and J usage is TRBJ1-4; 9 bases align to TRBD1. CDR3 length: 15 residues. Germline CDR1 and CDR2: SGHKS and YYEKEE (reference sequence). V lost 3 bases and J lost 8; bases outside the gene matches: 8. This CDR3 is CASSWTGDGEEKLFF. The DNA for the CDR3 is TGTGCCAGCAGCTGGACAGGGGATGGGGAGGAAAAACTGTTTTTT.

The rearrangement links TRBV6-2 or TRBV6-3 to TRBJ2-5; D might be TRBD1 (7 bases). Deletions cut 4 bases from V and 4 bases from J, with 13 bases between. The CDR3 totals 14 residues. Germline CDR1 reads MNHEY; CDR2 reads SVGEGT. CDR3 DNA sequence: TGTGCCAGCAGTTCAGGGGGGAGCGGAGAGACCCAGTACTTC. Amino acid sequence: CASSSGGSGETQYF.

The rearrangement links TRBV15 to TRBJ1-1, with 10 bases matching TRBD1. The germline gives CDR1 LNHNV, CDR2 YYDKDF (reference sequence). This CDR3 is 16 amino acids long. The V segment lost 3 bases and the J segment 4 bases; nucleotides outside the gene matches: 8. The chain's CDR3 is CATSRVLGTGATEAFF. The CDR3, as DNA: TGTGCCACCAGCAGGGTCCTAGGGACAGGGGCCACTGAAGCTTTCTTT.

This clone was observed a single time. The chain joins TRBV28 to TRBJ1-1; tentative D call: TRBD1 (6 bases). The V gene lost 5 bases and the J gene lost 2 bases, with 12 bases spanning the gap. Germline CDR1 and CDR2: MDHEN and SYDVKM. This CDR3 contains 14 residues. CDR3 DNA: TGTGCCAGCAGTACTCAGGGGATCAACACTGAAGCTTTCTTT. This codes for CASSTQGINTEAFF.

J is TRBJ1-1 and V is TRBV7-2; D possibly corresponds to TRBD1 (5 bases). Looked up from germline, CDR1 is SGHTA and CDR2 is FQGNSA. The CDR3 is 16 residues long. The germline V and J ends were trimmed by 2 bases and 0 bases, with 13 bases remaining between them. This chain's CDR3 is CASSLQGAELNTEAFF. For the CDR3, the DNA is TGTGCCAGCAGCTTACAGGGTGCCGAATTGAACACTGAAGCTTTCTTT.

This clone was found once. The CDR3, as DNA: TGCGCCAGCAGCCAAGGGACAGGTGAACGAGAGACCCAGTACTTC. Its protein is CASSQGTGERETQYF. The rearrangement links TRBV4-1 to TRBJ2-5; 7 bases map to TRBD1. CDR1 is MGHRA, CDR2 YSYEKL, per germline. This CDR3 spans 15 amino acids. With 1 base clipped from V and 4 bases from J, the junction kept 6 bases outside the gene matches.

This rearrangement joins TRBV4-3 to TRBJ2-1; no clear D gene. V dropped 2 bases and J dropped 0 bases, with 11 bases sitting between them. Germline loops: CDR1 LGHNA, CDR2 YSLEER. The length of the CDR3 is 16 residues. The CDR3 DNA follows: TGCGCCAGCAGCCAATCCCCTGGAAGCTCCTACAATGAGCAGTTCTTC. This gives the protein CASSQSPGSSYNEQFF.

The chain links TRBV6-2 or TRBV6-3 to TRBJ2-7, with 12 bases identical to TRBD2. CDR3 length: 14 residues. With V trimmed by 5 bases and J by 4 bases, 3 bases remained unmatched. Germline V gene data show CDR1 as MNHEY and CDR2 as SVGEGT. CDR3 region: CASSGLAGIYEQYF. The DNA for the CDR3 is TGTGCCAGCAGTGGACTAGCGGGAATTTACGAGCAGTACTTC.

The chain couples TRBV5-8 to TRBJ1-3; 9 bases match TRBD1. V shed 0 bases and J 2 bases; nucleotides not matched to a gene: 3. CDR1 and CDR2 from the germline V gene are SGHTS and YDEGEE. This CDR3 comprises 16 residues. CDR3 sequence: CASSLAGTGTGNTIYF. The CDR3 DNA reads as TGTGCCAGCAGCTTGGCCGGGACAGGGACTGGAAACACCATATATTTT. Based on the CDR3 plus reference TRBV5-8 and TRBJ1-3, the full variable domain is EAGVTQSPTHLIKTRGQQATLRCSPISGHTSVYWYQQALGLGLQFLLWYDEGEERNRGNFPPRFSGRQFPNYSSELNVNALELEDSALYLCASSLAGTGTGNTIYFGEGSWLTVV.

The V gene is TRBV11-1, the J gene TRBJ1-1, with TRBD1 as a possible D gene (5 bases). CDR1 is SGHAT and CDR2 is FQDESV in the germline V gene (reference sequence). CDR3 length equals 14 residues. V was clipped by 3 bases and J by 0 bases, with 8 bases between them. This chain's CDR3 is CASSFDRMNTEAFF. CDR3 bases: TGTGCCAGCAGCTTCGACAGAATGAACACTGAAGCTTTCTTT.

This rearrangement joins TRBV4-2 to TRBJ2-5, with TRBD2 identical over 10 bases. Germline assignment: CDR1 LGHNA and CDR2 YNFKEQ. The CDR3 contains 19 residues. With V trimmed by 1 base and J by 5 bases, 16 bases remained unmatched. The CDR3 is CASSQVLFNLAGAVETQYF. The CDR3 DNA is TGTGCCAGCAGCCAAGTTTTATTCAATCTAGCGGGAGCAGTGGAGACCCAGTACTTC.

The chain couples TRBV6-6 to TRBJ1-6, with D perhaps TRBD1 (6 bases). V was shortened by 6 bases and J by 9 bases, with 12 bases between the two germline ends. The CDR3 length is 13 residues. CDR1 MNHNY and CDR2 SVGAGI come from the germline V gene (reference sequence). DNA for the CDR3: TGTGCCAGCAGGCCCGGGACACTTTCACCCCTCCACTTT. It is translated as CASRPGTLSPLHF.

This clone was counted a few times. The chain is built from TRBV28 and TRBJ2-7; weak D call: TRBD2 (5 bases). Germline V gene sequence: CDR1 MDHEN, CDR2 SYDVKM. Trimming stripped 4 bases from V and 1 base from J, with 26 bases between. The CDR3 spans 19 residues. CDR3 sequence: CASSSILAGPSRISYEQYF. The CDR3 nucleotides read TGTGCCAGCAGTTCAATTCTAGCCGGGCCCAGCCGGATTTCCTACGAGCAGTACTTC.

This chain links TRBV6-5 with TRBJ1-5, with D uncertain. The V gene's germline CDR1 is MNHEY and CDR2 SVGAGI. This CDR3 has 15 amino acids. CDR3 loop: CAGREGLGSNQPQHF. CDR3 coding DNA: TGTGCAGGGCGTGAAGGGCTCGGTAGCAATCAGCCCCAGCATTTT.

In its sample, this clone was seen once. The rearrangement joins TRBV1 to TRBJ2-1; the table's TRBD2 call for D was not verified on the DNA. TRBV1 is labeled a pseudogene. The CDR3 length is 15 residues. CDR3 region: CTSSELAGDHNEQFF. The CDR3 nucleotides read TGCACCAGCAGCGAACTAGCGGGTGACCACAATGAGCAGTTCTTC.

The CDR3 bases are TGCGCCAGCAGGAGAGGACAGGGGAATGGCTACACCTTC. Translated: CASRRGQGNGYTF. J is TRBJ1-2 and V is TRBV4-1, with 9 bases aligning to TRBD1. V dropped 6 bases and J dropped 6; count of bases not matched to a gene: 5. There are 13 residues in the CDR3. The germline V gene has CDR1 MGHRA and CDR2 YSYEKL.

The J gene is TRBJ2-3, the V gene TRBV10-1; D perhaps matches TRBD1 (5 bases). Between the trimmed V and J ends, which lost 6 bases and 3 bases, there was a span of 13 bases. CDR1 and CDR2 from the germline V gene are WNHNN and SYGVQD (reference sequence). This CDR3 comprises 14 residues. Here the CDR3 reads CASSGQGATDTQYF. The CDR3, as DNA: TGCGCCAGCAGCGGTCAGGGTGCGACAGATACGCAGTATTTT.

J is TRBJ1-5 and V is TRBV12-3 or TRBV12-4; D not resolved. The CDR3 contains 13 residues. The V gene lost 5 bases and the J gene lost 5 bases, with 10 bases spanning the gap. The DNA of the CDR3 is TGTGCCAGCAGTGGGTCCCCTTATCAGCCCCAGCATTTT. The encoded protein is CASSGSPYQPQHF.

The V gene is TRBV7-2, the J gene TRBJ2-3, with 7 bases fitting TRBD2. CDR3 length: 14 residues. Germline trimming cut 4 bases from V and 5 bases from J; bases unmatched to any gene: 6. Germline CDR1 reads SGHTA; CDR2 reads FQGNSA. The CDR3 nucleotides read TGTGCCAGCAGCTCCCTTGCTAGCGGAGATACGCAGTATTTT. This translates into CASSSLASGDTQYF.